Shown below are 22 T cell receptor beta chains from a single sample sequenced in a study of cytomegalovirus exposure and HLA in healthy donors. Method: immunoSEQ multiplex PCR; TCRdb's copy keeps in-frame clones and lacks some. The profile shows under 100,000 clones, 84% of them singletons. The material sequenced was PBMCs. These receptors originate from a woman under 30 in good health and CMV-seropositive.

The chain employs TRBV4-3 and TRBJ1-6; D uncertain. The germline V gene has CDR1 LGHNA and CDR2 YSLEER. Trimming left V 0 bases short and J 7 bases short, with 10 bases between. This CDR3 is built from 15 residues. The CDR3 DNA sequence: TGCGCCAGCAGCCAAGATGGTGAACTCAATTCACCCCTCCACTTT. Translation gives CASSQDGELNSPLHF.

The V and J genes are TRBV4-2 and TRBJ2-5; possibly TRBD1 for D (6 bases). The J call may be wrong; the DNA end is better matched by TRBJ2-7. CDR1 LGHNA and CDR2 YNFKEQ come from the germline V gene. The CDR3 extends over 14 amino acids. The CDR3 loop reads CASSPGQNSYEQYF. The CDR3 DNA follows: TGTGCCAGCAGCCCCGGACAGAATTCCTACGAGCAGTACTTC.

The chain couples TRBV4-3 to TRBJ2-7; 11 bases line up with TRBD1. After removal of 1 base from V and 3 bases from J, the junction contained 5 bases not matched to a gene. The CDR3 is made up of 16 amino acids. CDR1 and CDR2 from the germline V gene are LGHNA and YSLEER. The CDR3 bases are TGCGCCAGCAGCCAAGCCCAGGGGACAGGGGGCTACGAGCAGTACTTC. Translating it yields CASSQAQGTGGYEQYF.

The gene calls are TRBV28 and TRBJ2-3; possibly TRBD2 for D (7 bases). The germline V gene encodes CDR1 MDHEN and CDR2 SYDVKM. This CDR3 comprises 14 residues. Deletions cut 6 bases from V and 4 bases from J, with 14 bases between. CDR3 sequence reads: CASSLPGGADTQYF. The DNA for the CDR3 is TGTGCCAGCAGCCTACCGGGGGGCGCAGATACGCAGTATTTT.

This sequence joins TRBV9 and TRBJ1-2; the D is unclear. This CDR3 spans 14 amino acids. The ends were cut back, 0 bases at V and 8 bases at J, with 14 bases in the middle. Germline values: CDR1 SGDLS, CDR2 YYNGEE. CDR3 region: CASSVGGGSGGYTF. The CDR3 DNA is TGTGCCAGCAGCGTAGGAGGAGGGTCGGGCGGCTACACCTTC.

The chain links TRBV2 to TRBJ1-6, with a possible D match to TRBD1 (6 bases). V lost 3 bases and J lost 2, with 8 bases in between. This CDR3 spans 15 amino acids. Germline V CDR1 and CDR2: SNHLY, FYNNEI. CDR3 nucleotides: TGTGCCAGCAGTGACCAGGGGCCCTATAATTCACCCCTCCACTTT. Translating it yields CASSDQGPYNSPLHF.

The chain has TRBV19 and TRBJ2-1; 7 positions match TRBD2. V lost 1 base, J lost 2 bases, and 8 bases stayed unmatched. Germline V gives CDR1 LNHDA, CDR2 SQIVND (reference sequence). The CDR3 extends over 17 amino acids. The CDR3 region is CASSIGTAGETYNEQFF. In DNA form, the CDR3 reads TGTGCCAGTAGTATAGGGACGGCGGGGGAGACCTACAATGAGCAGTTCTTC.

This clone was seen a single time. The chain uses TRBV5-8 and TRBJ2-7, with D possibly TRBD1 on 6 matching bases. The CDR3 has 14 residues. Germline-derived CDR1 and CDR2 are SGHTS and YDEGEE. The V end was cut by 0 bases, the J end by 6 bases, with 13 bases between. CDR3 in amino acids: CASSLVWQGFEQYF. The CDR3 DNA is TGTGCCAGCAGCTTGGTATGGCAGGGGTTCGAGCAGTACTTC.

This clone is a singleton in its sample. CDR3 amino acids: CASSQGLAGGLTYEQYF. CDR3 sequence (DNA): TGCGCCAGCAGCCAGGGGTTAGCGGGGGGGCTGACATACGAGCAGTACTTC. J is TRBJ2-7 and V is TRBV4-1; TRBD2 matches at 11 bases. The length of the CDR3 is 17 residues. The germline gives CDR1 MGHRA, CDR2 YSYEKL. Trimming removed 3 bases from V and 4 bases from J; junction bases left unmatched: 11.

The chain has TRBV30 and TRBJ1-1; D uncertain. Trimming took 2 bases from V and 4 from J, leaving 14 bases between them. Germline loops: CDR1 GTSNPN, CDR2 SVGIG (reference sequence). The CDR3 totals 14 residues. The CDR3 reads CAWSSTLRGTEAFF. The CDR3 DNA reads as TGTGCCTGGAGTAGCACGCTCCGGGGCACTGAAGCTTTCTTT.

The genes are TRBV18 and TRBJ2-1; TRBD2 aligns across 10 bases. Germline values: CDR1 KGHSH, CDR2 LQKENI. Trimming at V came to 0 bases and at J to 6 bases, leaving 5 bases not matched to a gene. The CDR3 spans 16 residues. The CDR3 DNA reads as TGTGCCAGCTCACCACCCGCCAGCGGGGGGGCCAATGAGCAGTTCTTC. As protein: CASSPPASGGANEQFF.

The V call is TRBV27, the J call TRBJ2-2, with 9 bases that match TRBD1. V trimming: 6 bases; J trimming: 3 bases; junction bases outside the gene matches: 8. Per germline, CDR1 MNHEY and CDR2 SMNVEV (reference sequence). The length of the CDR3 is 16 residues. CDR3 loop: CASRQRDREYTGELFF. CDR3 bases: TGTGCCAGCAGACAACGGGACAGGGAATACACCGGGGAGCTGTTTTTT.

The chain is built from TRBV6-1 and TRBJ2-2; D is possibly TRBD1 (5 bases). This CDR3 region has 14 residues. V lost 2 bases, J lost 3 bases, and 7 bases lay in between. Germline V lookup: CDR1 MNHNS, CDR2 SASEGT. CDR3 residues: CASSEPRDTGELFF. CDR3 nucleotide sequence: TGTGCCAGCAGTGAACCCAGGGACACCGGGGAGCTGTTTTTT.

This chain uses TRBV4-2 with TRBJ2-3; TRBD2 aligns across 10 bases. The CDR3 contains 18 residues. V was clipped by 0 bases and J by 0 bases; unmatched bases: 6. From germline, CDR1 is LGHNA and CDR2 YNFKEQ. This CDR3 reads CASSQDTSGAFSTDTQYF. The CDR3 nucleotides are TGTGCCAGCAGCCAAGACACTAGCGGGGCCTTTAGCACAGATACGCAGTATTTT.

This clone showed up just a few times. This sequence joins TRBV14 and TRBJ1-2, with 8 bases aligning to TRBD1. The CDR3 extends over 16 amino acids. V gave up 2 bases and J gave up 4 bases; unmatched junction bases: 9. Germline values: CDR1 SGHDN, CDR2 FVKESK. The CDR3 DNA reads TGTGCCAGCAGCCAATGGCAGGGGGCTTCTAGCTATGGCTACACCTTC. It codes for CASSQWQGASSYGYTF.

The genes are TRBV19 and TRBJ1-1; D gene ambiguous. Trimming stripped 2 bases from V and 6 bases from J, with 13 bases between. CDR1 and CDR2 (germline): LNHDA, SQIVND (reference sequence). The length of the CDR3 is 14 residues. The CDR3 is CASSINQATAEAFF. The CDR3 DNA reads TGTGCCAGTAGTATAAACCAAGCCACTGCTGAAGCTTTCTTT.

The V call is TRBV9, the J call TRBJ2-1, with D possibly matching TRBD2 (5 bases). Germline V lookup: CDR1 SGDLS, CDR2 YYNGEE. V lost 0 bases to trimming and J lost 0 bases, with 10 bases between them. This CDR3 comprises 16 residues. For the CDR3, the DNA is TGTGCCAGCAGCGTAGGAGGGCCGCGCTCCTACAATGAGCAGTTCTTC. Its protein is CASSVGGPRSYNEQFF.

CDR3 loop: CASSVGEGGYTF. CDR3 DNA: TGTGCCAGCAGCGTAGGAGAGGGCGGCTACACCTTC. This chain links TRBV9 with TRBJ1-2; D remains ambiguous. The germline V gene encodes CDR1 SGDLS and CDR2 YYNGEE. This CDR3 contains 12 residues. V was clipped by 0 bases and J by 8 bases, with 8 bases between them.

The chain carries TRBV18 and TRBJ1-6, with 7 bases that match TRBD1. Germline V gene lookup returns CDR1 KGHSH and CDR2 LQKENI. The CDR3 spans 15 residues. V lost 3 bases and J lost 2; bases outside the gene matches: 1. The CDR3 bases are TGTGCCAGCTCACCCGACAGGGCCTATAATTCACCCCTCCACTTT. This encodes CASSPDRAYNSPLHF. Complete variable domain (other parts from reference TRBV18 and TRBJ1-6): NAGVMQNPRHLVRRRGQEARLRCSPMKGHSHVYWYRQLPEEGLKFMVYLQKENIIDESGMPKERFSAEFPKEGPSILRIQQVVRGDSAAYFCASSPDRAYNSPLHFGNGTRLTVT.

The chain has TRBV6-1 and TRBJ1-2; the D is unclear. CDR1 and CDR2 from the germline V gene are MNHNS and SASEGT. This CDR3 region has 15 residues. V shed 4 bases and J shed 5 bases, with 17 bases lying between them. CDR3 sequence: CASSATLARPYGYTF. CDR3 coding DNA: TGTGCCAGCAGTGCCACCCTCGCCAGGCCTTATGGCTACACCTTC.

This clone appeared once. This sequence joins TRBV4-3 and TRBJ2-7; D is unclear. The length of the CDR3 is 14 residues. Trimming took off 0 bases at V and 4 bases at J, with 10 bases between the two ends. Germline-derived CDR1 and CDR2 are LGHNA and YSLEER. CDR3 in amino acids: CASSQDVGPYEQYF. CDR3 DNA sequence: TGCGCCAGCAGCCAAGATGTGGGCCCTTACGAGCAGTACTTC.

This chain connects TRBV7-9 to TRBJ2-3; D is possibly TRBD2 (5 bases). The CDR3 length is 13 residues. Germline V gene data show CDR1 as SEHNR and CDR2 as FQNEAQ (reference sequence). Trimming took off 5 bases at V and 3 bases at J, with 9 bases between the two ends. The CDR3 DNA reads as TGTGCCAGCAGCGAGGACTTAACAGATACGCAGTATTTT. Its translation: CASSEDLTDTQYF.